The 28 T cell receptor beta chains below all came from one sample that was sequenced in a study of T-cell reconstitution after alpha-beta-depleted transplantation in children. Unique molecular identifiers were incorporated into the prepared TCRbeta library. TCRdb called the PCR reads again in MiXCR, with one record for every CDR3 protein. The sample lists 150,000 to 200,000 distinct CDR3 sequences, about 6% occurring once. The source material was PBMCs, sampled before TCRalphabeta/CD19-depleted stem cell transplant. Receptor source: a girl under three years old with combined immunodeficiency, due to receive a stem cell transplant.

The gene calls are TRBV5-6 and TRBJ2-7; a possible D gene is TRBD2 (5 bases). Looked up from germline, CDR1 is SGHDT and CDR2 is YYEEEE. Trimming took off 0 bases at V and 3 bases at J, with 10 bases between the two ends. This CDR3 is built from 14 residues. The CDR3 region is CASSLATGYYEQYF. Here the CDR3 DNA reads TGTGCCAGCAGCTTGGCCACGGGGTACTACGAGCAGTACTTC.

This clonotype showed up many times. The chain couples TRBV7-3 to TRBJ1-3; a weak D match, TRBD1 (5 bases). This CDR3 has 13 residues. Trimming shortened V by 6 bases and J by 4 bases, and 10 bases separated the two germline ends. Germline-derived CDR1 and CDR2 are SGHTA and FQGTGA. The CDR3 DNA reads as TGTGCCAGCAGTCAGGGAGCGGGAAACACCATATATTTT. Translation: CASSQGAGNTIYF.

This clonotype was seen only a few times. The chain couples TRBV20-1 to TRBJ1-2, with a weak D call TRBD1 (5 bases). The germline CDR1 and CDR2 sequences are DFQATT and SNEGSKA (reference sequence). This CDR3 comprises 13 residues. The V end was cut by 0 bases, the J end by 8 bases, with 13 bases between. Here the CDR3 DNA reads TGCAGTGCTAGAGATCAAGGGGTACGGGGCTACACCTTC. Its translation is CSARDQGVRGYTF.

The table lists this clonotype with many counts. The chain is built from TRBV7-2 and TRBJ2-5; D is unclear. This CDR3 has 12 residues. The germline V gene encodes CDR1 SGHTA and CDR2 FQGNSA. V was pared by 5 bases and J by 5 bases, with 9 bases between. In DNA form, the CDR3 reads TGTGCCAGCAGCCTGGACGATGAGACCCAGTACTTC. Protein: CASSLDDETQYF. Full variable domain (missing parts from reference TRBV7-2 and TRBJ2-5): GAGVSQSPSNKVTEKGKDVELRCDPISGHTALYWYRQSLGQGLEFLIYFQGNSAPDKSGLPSDRFSAERTGGSVSTLTIQRTQQEDSAVYLCASSLDDETQYFGPGTRLLVL.

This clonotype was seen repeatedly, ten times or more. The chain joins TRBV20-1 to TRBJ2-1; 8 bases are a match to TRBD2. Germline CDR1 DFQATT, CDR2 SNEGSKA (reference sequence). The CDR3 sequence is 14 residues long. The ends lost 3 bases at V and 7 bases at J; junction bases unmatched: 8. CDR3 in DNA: TGCAGTGCTAGTGATAGCGGGACGGCGAATGAGCAGTTCTTC. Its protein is CSASDSGTANEQFF.

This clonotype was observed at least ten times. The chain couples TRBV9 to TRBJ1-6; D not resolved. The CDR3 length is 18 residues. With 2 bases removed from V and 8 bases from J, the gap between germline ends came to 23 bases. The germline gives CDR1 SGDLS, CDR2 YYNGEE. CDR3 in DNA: TGTGCCAGCAGCGTGAAAACTCCGGTAGGGTTTCTGCATTCACCCCTCCACTTT. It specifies CASSVKTPVGFLHSPLHF.

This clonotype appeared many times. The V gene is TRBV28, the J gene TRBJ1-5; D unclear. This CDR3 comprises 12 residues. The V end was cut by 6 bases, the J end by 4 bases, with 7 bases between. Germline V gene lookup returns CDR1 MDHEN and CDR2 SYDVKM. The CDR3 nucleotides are TGTGCCAGCAGCTACACGAATCAGCCCCAGCATTTT. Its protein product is CASSYTNQPQHF.

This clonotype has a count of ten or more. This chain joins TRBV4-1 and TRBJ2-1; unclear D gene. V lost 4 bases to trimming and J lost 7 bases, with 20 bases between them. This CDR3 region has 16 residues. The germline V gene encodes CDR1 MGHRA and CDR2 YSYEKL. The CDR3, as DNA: TGCGCCAGCAGCCGCCCTTTAGAAATCCTGGGGAATGAGCAGTTCTTC. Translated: CASSRPLEILGNEQFF.

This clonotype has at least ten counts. CDR3: CASWAPTWETQYF. In nucleotides, the CDR3 is TGTGCCAGCTGGGCCCCTACGTGGGAGACCCAGTACTTC. The rearrangement uses TRBV27 and TRBJ2-5; no clear D gene. The CDR3 totals 13 residues. Germline-derived CDR1 and CDR2 are MNHEY and SMNVEV (reference sequence). V shed 8 bases and J shed 5 bases, with 15 bases lying between them.

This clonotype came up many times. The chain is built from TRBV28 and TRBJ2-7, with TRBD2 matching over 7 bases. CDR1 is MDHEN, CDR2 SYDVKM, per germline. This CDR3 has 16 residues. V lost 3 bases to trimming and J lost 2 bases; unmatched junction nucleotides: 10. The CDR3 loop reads CASSLVFGGGAYEQYF. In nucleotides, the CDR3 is TGTGCCAGCAGTTTGGTTTTCGGGGGAGGGGCCTACGAGCAGTACTTC.

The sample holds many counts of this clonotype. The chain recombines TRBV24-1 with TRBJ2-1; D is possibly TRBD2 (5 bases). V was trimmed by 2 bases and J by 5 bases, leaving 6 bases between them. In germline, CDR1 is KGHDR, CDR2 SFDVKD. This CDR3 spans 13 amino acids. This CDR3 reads CATSDWTDNEQFF. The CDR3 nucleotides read TGTGCCACCAGTGATTGGACTGACAATGAGCAGTTCTTC.

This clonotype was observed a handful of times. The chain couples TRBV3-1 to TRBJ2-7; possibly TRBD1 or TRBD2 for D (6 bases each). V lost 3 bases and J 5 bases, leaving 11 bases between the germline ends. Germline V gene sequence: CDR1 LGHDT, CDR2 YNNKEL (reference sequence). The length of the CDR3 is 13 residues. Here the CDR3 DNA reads TGTGCCAGCAGCCAGGTCGGGGGCCACGAGCAGTACTTC. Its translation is CASSQVGGHEQYF.

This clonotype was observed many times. The CDR3 DNA follows: TGCGCCAGCAGCCAAAAAGTAGCGGGAAAAGGGTACGAGCAGTACTTC. Protein: CASSQKVAGKGYEQYF. The chain links TRBV4-3 to TRBJ2-7; 8 bases match TRBD2. Trimming at V came to 2 bases and at J to 4 bases, leaving 10 bases not matched to a gene. CDR1 is LGHNA and CDR2 is YSLEER in the germline V gene. The CDR3 is 16 amino acids.

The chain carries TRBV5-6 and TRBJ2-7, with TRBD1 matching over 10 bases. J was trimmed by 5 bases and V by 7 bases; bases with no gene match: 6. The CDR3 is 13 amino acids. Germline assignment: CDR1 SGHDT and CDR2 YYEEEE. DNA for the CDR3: TGTGCCAGCTCCGGGACAGGGGCCCACGAGCAGTACTTC. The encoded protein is CASSGTGAHEQYF.

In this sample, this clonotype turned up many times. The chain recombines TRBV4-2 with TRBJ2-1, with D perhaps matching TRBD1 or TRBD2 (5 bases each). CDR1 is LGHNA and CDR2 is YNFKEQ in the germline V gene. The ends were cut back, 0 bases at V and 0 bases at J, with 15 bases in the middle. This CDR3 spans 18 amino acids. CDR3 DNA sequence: TGTGCCAGCAGCCAAGACTCGGGGCCCCCTAGCTCCTACAATGAGCAGTTCTTC. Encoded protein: CASSQDSGPPSSYNEQFF.

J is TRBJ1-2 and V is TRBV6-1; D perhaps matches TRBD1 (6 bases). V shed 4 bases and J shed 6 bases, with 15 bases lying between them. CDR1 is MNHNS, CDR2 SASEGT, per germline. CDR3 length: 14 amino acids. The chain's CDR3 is CASSATGTKDGYTF. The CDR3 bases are TGTGCCAGCAGTGCCACCGGGACAAAAGATGGCTACACCTTC.

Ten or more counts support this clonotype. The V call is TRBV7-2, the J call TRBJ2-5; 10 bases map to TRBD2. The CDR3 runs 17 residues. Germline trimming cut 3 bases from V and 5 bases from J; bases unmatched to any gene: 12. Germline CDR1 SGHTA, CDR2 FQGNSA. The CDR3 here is CASSLALVTSGAETQYF. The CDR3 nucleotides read TGTGCCAGCAGCTTGGCTCTAGTCACTAGCGGGGCGGAGACCCAGTACTTC.

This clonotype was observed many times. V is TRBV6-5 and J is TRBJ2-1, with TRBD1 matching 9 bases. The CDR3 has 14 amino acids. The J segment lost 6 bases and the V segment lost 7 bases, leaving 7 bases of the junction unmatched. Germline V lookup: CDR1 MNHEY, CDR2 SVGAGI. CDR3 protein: CASKGTGFSNEQFF. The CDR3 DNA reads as TGTGCCAGCAAGGGGACAGGGTTCTCCAATGAGCAGTTCTTC.

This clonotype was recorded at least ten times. This CDR3 reads CASRSGRTDTQYF. In DNA, the CDR3 is TGTGCCAGCAGAAGCGGGAGAACAGATACGCAGTATTTT. J is TRBJ2-3 and V is TRBV12-3 or TRBV12-4; 8 bases are shared with TRBD2. Trimming removed 6 bases from V and 3 bases from J; junction bases left unmatched: 2. There are 13 residues in the CDR3.

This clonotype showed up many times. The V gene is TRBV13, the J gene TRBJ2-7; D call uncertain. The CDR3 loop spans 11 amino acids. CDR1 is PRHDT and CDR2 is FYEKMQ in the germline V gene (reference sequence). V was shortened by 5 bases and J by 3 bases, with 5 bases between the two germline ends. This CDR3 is CASSAGYEQYF. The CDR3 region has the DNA TGTGCCAGCAGCGCCGGCTACGAGCAGTACTTC.

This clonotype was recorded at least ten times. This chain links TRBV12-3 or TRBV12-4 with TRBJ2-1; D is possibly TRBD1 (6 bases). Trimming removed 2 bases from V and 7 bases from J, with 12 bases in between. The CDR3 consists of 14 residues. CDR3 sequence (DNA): TGTGCCAGCAGTTTAAGCCAGAGGGGGAATGAGCAGTTCTTC. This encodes CASSLSQRGNEQFF.

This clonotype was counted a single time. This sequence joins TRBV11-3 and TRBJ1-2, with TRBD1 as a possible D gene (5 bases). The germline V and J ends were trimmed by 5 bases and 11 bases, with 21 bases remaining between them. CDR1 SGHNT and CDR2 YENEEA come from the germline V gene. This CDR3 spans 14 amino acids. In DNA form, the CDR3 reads TGTGCCAGCAGCCCGAGGGACGAAAAGGAGGGTTACACCTTC. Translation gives CASSPRDEKEGYTF.

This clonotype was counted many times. The DNA of the CDR3 is TGTGCCAGCAGCCCGGAGGGGCTAGCGGTATCCTACGAGCAGTACTTC. Its protein is CASSPEGLAVSYEQYF. The chain recombines TRBV7-8 with TRBJ2-7; the match to TRBD2 covers 7 bases. The CDR3 spans 16 residues. Germline V CDR1 and CDR2: SGHVS, FQNEAQ. J lost 1 base, V lost 5 bases, and 11 bases had no gene match.

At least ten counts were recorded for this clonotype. The CDR3 region is CASRTSPGELFF. The CDR3 DNA is TGTGCCAGTAGGACTAGCCCCGGGGAGCTGTTTTTT. The rearrangement links TRBV9 to TRBJ2-2; 8 nucleotides line up with TRBD2. The CDR3 contains 12 residues. In germline, CDR1 is SGDLS, CDR2 YYNGEE. Trimming removed 8 bases from V and 6 bases from J; junction bases left unmatched: 3.

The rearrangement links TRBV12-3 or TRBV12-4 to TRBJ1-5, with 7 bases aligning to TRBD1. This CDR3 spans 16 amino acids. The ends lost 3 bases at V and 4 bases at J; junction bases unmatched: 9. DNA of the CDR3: TGTGCCAGCAGTTTGTTAGCGACAGGGAAGAATCAGCCCCAGCATTTT. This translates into CASSLLATGKNQPQHF.

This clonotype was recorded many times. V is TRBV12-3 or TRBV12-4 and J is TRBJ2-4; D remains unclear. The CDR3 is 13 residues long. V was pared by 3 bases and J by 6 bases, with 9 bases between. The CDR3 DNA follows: TGTGCCAGCAGTTTGAATGATGCAAACATTCAGTACTTC. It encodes CASSLNDANIQYF.

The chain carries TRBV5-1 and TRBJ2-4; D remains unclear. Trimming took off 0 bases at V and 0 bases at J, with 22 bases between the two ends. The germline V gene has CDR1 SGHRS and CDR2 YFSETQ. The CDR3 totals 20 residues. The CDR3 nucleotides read TGCGCCAGCAGCTTGGCCCCGGGCCCGGGCCCCCTACTAGCCAAAAACATTCAGTACTTC. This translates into CASSLAPGPGPLLAKNIQYF.

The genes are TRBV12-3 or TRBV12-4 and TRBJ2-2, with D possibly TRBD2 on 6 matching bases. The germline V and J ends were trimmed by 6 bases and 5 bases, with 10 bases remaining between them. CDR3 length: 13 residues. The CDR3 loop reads CASRARGTGELFF. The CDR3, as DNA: TGTGCCAGCAGAGCCCGGGGGACCGGGGAGCTGTTTTTT.